Detailed here is one T cell receptor beta chain. The sample is drawn from a study of blood T cell repertoires in COVID-19. Study at large: Collection of acute and convalescent COVID-19 samples took place in the United States, Italy and Spain. Nucleic acid was either cDNA or gDNA, and it came from T cells, B-cell-depleted T cells, or PBMCs.

Generated by immunoSEQ multiplex PCR, the TCRdb table keeps only in-frame clones and is missing some. The sample has some 150,000 clones, 85% to 90% seen once. The receptor was isolated from a woman older than 75 with acute or convalescent COVID-19. The sample taken for sequencing was peripheral blood.

CDR3 nucleotides: TGTGCCAGCTCACCACGCCCAGGTTCCGGGGAGCTGTTTTTT. It yields the protein CASSPRPGSGELFF. The rearrangement links TRBV18 to TRBJ2-2; D remains unclear. From germline, CDR1 is KGHSH and CDR2 LQKENI. V lost 1 base and J 6 bases, leaving 9 bases between the germline ends. This CDR3 is 14 amino acids long.